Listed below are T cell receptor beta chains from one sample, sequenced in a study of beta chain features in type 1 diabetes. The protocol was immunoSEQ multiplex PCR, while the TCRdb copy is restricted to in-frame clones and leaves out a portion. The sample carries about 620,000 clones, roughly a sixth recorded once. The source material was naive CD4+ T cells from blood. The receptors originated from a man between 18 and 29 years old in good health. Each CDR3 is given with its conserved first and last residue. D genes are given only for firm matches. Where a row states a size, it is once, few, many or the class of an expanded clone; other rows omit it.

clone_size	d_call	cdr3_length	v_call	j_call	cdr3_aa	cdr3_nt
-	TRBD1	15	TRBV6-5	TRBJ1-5	CASSIRTGGNQPQHF	TGTGCCAGCAGTATCCGGACAGGGGGCAATCAGCCCCAGCATTTT
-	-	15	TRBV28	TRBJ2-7	CASSSDTLGFYEQYF	TGTGCCAGCAGTTCTGATACACTGGGGTTTTACGAGCAGTACTTC
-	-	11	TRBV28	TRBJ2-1	CASRSFDEQFF	TGTGCCAGCAGAAGCTTCGATGAGCAGTTCTTC
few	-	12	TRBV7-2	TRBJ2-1	CASNHGDNEQFF	TGTGCCAGCAACCATGGTGACAATGAGCAGTTCTTC
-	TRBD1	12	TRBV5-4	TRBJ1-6	CASSSQGSPLHF	TGTGCCAGCAGCTCACAGGGGTCACCCCTCCACTTT
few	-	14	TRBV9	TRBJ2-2	CASSGVAHTGELFF	TGTGCCAGCAGCGGAGTCGCCCACACCGGGGAGCTGTTTTTT
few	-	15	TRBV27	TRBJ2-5	CASSALLGRQETQYF	TGTGCCAGCAGTGCACTCCTGGGGCGCCAAGAGACCCAGTACTTC
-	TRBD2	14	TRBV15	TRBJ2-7	CATSRRLAGYEQYF	TGTGCCACCAGCCGAAGACTAGCGGGCTACGAGCAGTACTTC
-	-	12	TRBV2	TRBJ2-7	CADGKNSYEQYF	TGTGCCGACGGGAAGAACTCCTACGAGCAGTACTTC
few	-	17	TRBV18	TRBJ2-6	CASSATVLVSGANVLTF	TGTGCCAGCTCAGCGACAGTTCTCGTCTCTGGGGCCAACGTCCTGACTTTC
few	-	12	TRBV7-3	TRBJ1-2	CASSWGSYGYTF	TGTGCCAGCAGCTGGGGGTCCTATGGCTACACCTTC
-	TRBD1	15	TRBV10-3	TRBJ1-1	CAISETGGPNTEAFF	TGTGCCATCAGTGAAACAGGGGGCCCCAACACTGAAGCTTTCTTT
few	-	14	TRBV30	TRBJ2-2	CAWRADRTPGELFF	TGTGCCTGGAGGGCCGACAGGACCCCCGGGGAGCTGTTTTTT
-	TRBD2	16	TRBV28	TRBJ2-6	CASSVVGGAGANVLTF	TGTGCCAGCAGCGTTGTCGGGGGGGCCGGGGCCAACGTCCTGACTTTC
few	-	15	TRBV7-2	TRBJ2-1	CASRPPGLSFNEQFF	TGTGCCAGCAGGCCACCGGGACTTTCCTTCAATGAGCAGTTCTTC
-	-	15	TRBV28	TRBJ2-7	CASSQSTQTSYEQYF	TGTGCCAGCAGCCAGAGTACGCAAACTTCCTACGAGCAGTACTTC
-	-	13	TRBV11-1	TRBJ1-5	CASSLGRHQPQHF	TGTGCCAGCAGCTTAGGTCGTCATCAGCCCCAGCATTTT
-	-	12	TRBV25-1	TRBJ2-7	CASSGVAYEQYF	TGTGCCAGCAGTGGTGTCGCCTACGAGCAGTACTTC
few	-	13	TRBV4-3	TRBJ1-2	CASSLAQGYGYTF	TGCGCCAGCAGCTTGGCCCAGGGCTATGGCTACACCTTC
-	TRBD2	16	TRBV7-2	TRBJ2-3	CASSPGTSGFTDTQYF	TGTGCCAGCAGCCCAGGGACTAGCGGATTCACAGATACGCAGTATTTT
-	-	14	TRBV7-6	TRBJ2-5	CASSRRTAQETQYF	TGTGCCAGCAGCCGAAGGACAGCCCAAGAGACCCAGTACTTC
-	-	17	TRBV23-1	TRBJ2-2	CASSHFPEPINTGELFF	TGCGCCAGCAGTCATTTTCCAGAACCGATAAACACCGGGGAGCTGTTTTTT
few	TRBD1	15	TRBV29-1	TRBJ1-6	CSVGTGTGGNSPLHF	TGCAGCGTTGGAACCGGGACAGGGGGCAATTCACCCCTCCACTTT
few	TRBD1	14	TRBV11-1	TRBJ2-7	CASSFTGQGYEQYF	TGTGCCAGCAGCTTTACGGGACAGGGATACGAGCAGTACTTC
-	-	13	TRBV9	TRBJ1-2	CASSVNGNYGYTF	TGTGCCAGCAGCGTAAATGGGAACTATGGCTACACCTTC
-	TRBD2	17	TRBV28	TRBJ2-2	CASTLAGTSGSIGELFF	TGTGCCAGCACCCTCGCCGGGACTAGCGGGAGTATCGGGGAGCTGTTTTTT
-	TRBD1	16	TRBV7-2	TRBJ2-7	CASSSTAGQGPYEQYF	TGTGCCAGCAGCTCAACGGCGGGACAGGGGCCCTACGAGCAGTACTTC
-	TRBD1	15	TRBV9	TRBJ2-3	CASSVGQGAADTQYF	TGTGCCAGCAGCGTTGGACAGGGGGCAGCAGATACGCAGTATTTT
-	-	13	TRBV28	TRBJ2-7	CASNQGHWGEQYF	TGTGCCAGCAACCAGGGGCACTGGGGCGAGCAGTACTTC
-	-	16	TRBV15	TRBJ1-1	CATSRNRAGVNTEAFF	TGTGCCACCAGCAGAAACAGGGCGGGGGTGAACACTGAAGCTTTCTTT
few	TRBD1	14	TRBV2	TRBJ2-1	CASGRTGWYNEQFF	TGTGCCAGCGGAAGGACAGGGTGGTACAATGAGCAGTTCTTC
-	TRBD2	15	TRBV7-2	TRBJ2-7	CASSLEAGGAYEQYF	TGTGCCAGCAGCTTAGAAGCGGGGGGCGCCTACGAGCAGTACTTC
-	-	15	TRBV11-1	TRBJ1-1	CASRPLQGGNTEAFF	TGTGCCAGCAGACCGCTACAGGGTGGGAACACTGAAGCTTTCTTT
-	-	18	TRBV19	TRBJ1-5	CASSNSFNDRTRDQPQHF	TGTGCCAGTAGTAACTCGTTCAATGACAGGACTCGAGATCAGCCCCAGCATTTT
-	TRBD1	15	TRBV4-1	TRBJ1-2	CASRPRGRGKDGYTF	TGCGCCAGCAGACCCCGGGGCAGGGGGAAGGATGGCTACACCTTC
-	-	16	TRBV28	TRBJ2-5	CASSLGGGVTQETQYF	TGTGCCAGCAGTTTAGGGGGGGGCGTAACTCAAGAGACCCAGTACTTC
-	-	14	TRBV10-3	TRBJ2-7	CAISEGQGLDEQYF	TGTGCCATCAGTGAGGGGCAGGGGTTGGACGAGCAGTACTTC
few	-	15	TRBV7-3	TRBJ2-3	CASSQPGEWEDTQYF	TGTGCCAGCAGCCAACCGGGTGAATGGGAAGATACGCAGTATTTT
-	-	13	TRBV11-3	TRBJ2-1	CASSLVASNEQFF	TGTGCCAGCAGCTTGGTAGCGAGCAATGAGCAGTTCTTC
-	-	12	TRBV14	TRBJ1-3	CASSQRTTVVYF	TGTGCCAGCAGCCAACGCACGACCGTCGTATATTTT
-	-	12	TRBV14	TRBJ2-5	CASSQVQETQYF	TGTGCCAGCAGCCAAGTCCAAGAGACCCAGTACTTC
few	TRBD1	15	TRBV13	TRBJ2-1	CASSTDRASYNEQFF	TGTGCCAGCAGCACCGACAGGGCCTCCTACAATGAGCAGTTCTTC
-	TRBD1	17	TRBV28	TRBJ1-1	CASSSYGWTGSNTEAFF	TGTGCCAGCAGCTCTTATGGGTGGACAGGGTCCAACACTGAAGCTTTCTTT
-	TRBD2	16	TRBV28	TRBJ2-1	CASTLKGSGRANEQFF	TGTGCCAGCACTCTAAAGGGTAGCGGGAGGGCAAATGAGCAGTTCTTC
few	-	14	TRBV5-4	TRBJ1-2	CASSIDRPAYGYTF	TGTGCCAGCAGCATCGACAGACCAGCCTATGGCTACACCTTC
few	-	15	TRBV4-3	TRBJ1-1	CASNQEVRMNTEAFF	TGCGCCAGCAACCAAGAGGTACGGATGAACACTGAAGCTTTCTTT
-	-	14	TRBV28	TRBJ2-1	CASKEWGSYNEQFF	TGTGCCAGCAAAGAGTGGGGGAGTTACAATGAGCAGTTCTTC
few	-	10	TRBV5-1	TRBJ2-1	CAIKGDEQFF	TGCGCCATTAAAGGGGATGAGCAGTTCTTC
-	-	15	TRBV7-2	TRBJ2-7	CASSLMGNGADEQYF	TGTGCCAGCAGCTTAATGGGGAACGGGGCAGACGAGCAGTACTTC
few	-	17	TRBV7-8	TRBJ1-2	CASSLVSRGSRDYGYTF	TGTGCCAGCAGCTTAGTTTCAAGGGGATCGAGGGACTATGGCTACACCTTC
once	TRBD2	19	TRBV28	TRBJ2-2	CASRPGLAGGVRVTGELFF	TGTGCCAGCAGGCCGGGACTAGCGGGAGGAGTGCGAGTCACCGGGGAGCTGTTTTTT
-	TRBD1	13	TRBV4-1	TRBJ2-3	CASSQTGGDTQYF	TGCGCCAGCAGCCAGACAGGGGGCGATACGCAGTATTTT
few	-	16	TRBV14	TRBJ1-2	CASSHPLEGPNYGYTF	TGTGCCAGCAGCCACCCTCTGGAAGGCCCTAACTATGGCTACACCTTC
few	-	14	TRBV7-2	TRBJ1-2	CASSLQALNYGYTF	TGTGCCAGCAGCTTACAGGCTCTAAACTATGGCTACACCTTC
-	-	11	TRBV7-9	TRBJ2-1	CASSLDVTEFF	TGTGCCAGCAGCTTAGACGTGACAGAGTTCTTC
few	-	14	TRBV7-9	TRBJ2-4	CASSLIPGKNIQYF	TGTGCCAGCAGCTTAATCCCAGGGAAAAACATTCAGTACTTC
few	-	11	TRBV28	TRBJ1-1	CASSPRTEAFF	TGTGCCAGCAGTCCGAGAACTGAAGCTTTCTTT